Presented here are 8 T cell receptor beta chains from one specimen sequenced in a study of blood T cell repertoires in COVID-19 (TCRdb year 2020). The method was the immunoSEQ multiplex PCR assay. TCRdb mirrors the immuneACCESS table, restricted to in-frame sequences. Some clones are absent from its copies; in checked studies, under half trace to an unresolved V gene, and the reason for the others is unknown. For this sample the table gives approximately 72,000 clones, of which approximately 86% were detected only once. The ten largest clones take up around 12% of the sample. The material sequenced was peripheral blood. These receptors were obtained from a woman in her sixties or seventies with acute or convalescent COVID-19.

The chain couples TRBV10-3 to TRBJ1-1; 9 nucleotides match TRBD1. Germline assignment: CDR1 ENHRY and CDR2 SYGVKD. The CDR3 consists of 17 residues. The J segment lost 5 bases and the V segment lost 6 bases, leaving 16 bases of the junction unmatched. The chain's CDR3 is CAISPVTGQGHLTEAFF. The DNA for the CDR3 is TGTGCCATCAGCCCCGTTACGGGACAGGGTCATTTGACTGAAGCTTTCTTT.

This clone was counted once. CDR3 sequence: CASSVHRGTPLNEQFF. The CDR3 nucleotides read TGTGCCAGCAGCGTGCACCGCGGGACGCCCCTCAATGAGCAGTTCTTC. The J gene is TRBJ2-1, the V gene TRBV9; tentatively, D is TRBD2 (6 bases). Trimming stripped 2 bases from V and 6 bases from J, with 18 bases between. This CDR3 is 16 amino acids long. Germline CDR1 reads SGDLS; CDR2 reads YYNGEE.

The gene calls are TRBV5-1 and TRBJ2-1, with D hard to call. The CDR3 contains 16 residues. From germline, CDR1 is SGHRS and CDR2 YFSETQ. V was clipped by 0 bases and J by 0 bases, with 10 bases between them. CDR3 protein: CASSLALADSYNEQFF. In DNA form, the CDR3 reads TGCGCCAGCAGCTTGGCATTGGCGGACTCCTACAATGAGCAGTTCTTC. Full variable domain (rest looked up from reference TRBV5-1 and TRBJ2-1): KAGVTQTPRYLIKTRGQQVTLSCSPISGHRSVSWYQQTPGQGLQFLFEYFSETQRNKGNFPGRFSGRQFSNSRSEMNVSTLELGDSALYLCASSLALADSYNEQFFGPGTRLTVL.

The V gene is TRBV12-3 or TRBV12-4, the J gene TRBJ2-5; D gene unclear. The CDR3 runs 13 residues. V was trimmed by 2 bases and J by 2 bases, leaving 6 bases between them. The DNA for the CDR3 is TGTGCCAGCAGTTTAATGCGGCAAGAGACCCAGTACTTC. This sequence encodes CASSLMRQETQYF.

This sequence joins TRBV2 and TRBJ2-7, with TRBD1 identical over 9 bases. The CDR3 has 14 residues. V lost 9 bases and J lost 5; bases outside the gene matches: 11. CDR1 and CDR2 (germline): SNHLY, FYNNEI. CDR3 sequence (DNA): TGTGCCAGACAGGGGGCGCCGTCAAAGGACGAGCAGTACTTC. Amino acid sequence: CARQGAPSKDEQYF.

This clone was observed a few times. The V gene is TRBV2, the J gene TRBJ1-4; D possibly corresponds to TRBD1 (6 bases). V lost 5 bases and J 8 bases, leaving 15 bases between the germline ends. The CDR3 is 14 residues long. CDR1 and CDR2 from the germline V gene are SNHLY and FYNNEI. CDR3 in DNA: TGTGCCAGCAGTATCCGGGGGGGCGAGGAAAAACTGTTTTTT. It codes for CASSIRGGEEKLFF.

This clone is a singleton in its sample. The chain combines TRBV7-2 with TRBJ2-1; TRBD2 agrees at 10 bases. The CDR3 totals 15 residues. Germline values: CDR1 SGHTA, CDR2 FQGNSA. V was pared by 4 bases and J by 6 bases, with 6 bases of the junction left unmatched. The CDR3 bases are TGTGCCAGCAGCTCGGGACTAGCGCGAGGCAATGAGCAGTTCTTC. Its protein product is CASSSGLARGNEQFF.

This rearrangement joins TRBV3-1 (or the pseudogene TRBV3-2) to TRBJ1-1, with D tentatively TRBD1 (6 bases). V was pared by 4 bases and J by 1 base, with 7 bases between. CDR1 and CDR2 (germline): LGHDT, YNNKEL (reference sequence). The CDR3 length is 13 residues. The CDR3 region has the DNA TGTGCCAGCAGCCGGACAGCGAACACTGAAGCTTTCTTT. It specifies CASSRTANTEAFF.